These 9 T cell receptor beta chains were all obtained from the same sample, sequenced in a study of OX40 agonist ivuxolimab in advanced cancers. The repertoire was sequenced with immunoSEQ multiplex PCR; TCRdb's copy has only in-frame clones and lacks some. The sample has fewer than 35,000 clones, about 87% seen once. The sequences come from CD4+ or CD8+ T cells sorted from blood, collected in a trial of the OX40 agonist ivuxolimab. The receptor source for this set is an adult with an advanced solid tumor such as melanoma, head and neck, liver or kidney cancer.

The gene calls are TRBV5-5 and TRBJ2-2, with D uncertain. Trimming removed 1 base from V and 6 bases from J, with 1 base in between. This CDR3 region has 11 residues. Germline CDR1 and CDR2: SGHKS and YYEKEE (reference sequence). CDR3 in amino acids: CASSLSGELFF. In DNA form, the CDR3 reads TGTGCCAGCAGCTTGTCCGGGGAGCTGTTTTTT.

The CDR3 DNA is TGTGCCAGCAGTTCCGGACTGGGGGCATGGGAAAAACTGTTTTTT. Amino acid sequence: CASSSGLGAWEKLFF. This rearrangement joins TRBV27 to TRBJ1-4, with D possibly matching TRBD1 (6 bases). The germline V gene has CDR1 MNHEY and CDR2 SMNVEV (reference sequence). This CDR3 is 15 amino acids long. With 4 bases removed from V and 8 bases from J, the gap between germline ends came to 17 bases.

This chain joins TRBV28 and TRBJ2-7; 7 nucleotides match TRBD1. Losses at the gene ends were 5 bases for V and 3 bases for J; bases not matched to a gene: 13. This CDR3 comprises 16 residues. The germline V gene encodes CDR1 MDHEN and CDR2 SYDVKM. As DNA, the CDR3 is TGTGCCAGCAGTCCCTCGACAGGGCTCTTCGGCTACGAGCAGTACTTC. Residues: CASSPSTGLFGYEQYF.

The J gene is TRBJ2-7, the V gene TRBV6-5; D call uncertain. CDR3 length: 13 residues. V lost 0 bases and J lost 2, with 5 bases in between. The V gene's germline CDR1 is MNHEY and CDR2 SVGAGI. The CDR3 loop reads CASSYSIAYEQYF. The DNA for the CDR3 is TGTGCCAGCAGTTACTCGATCGCCTACGAGCAGTACTTC.

The chain is built from TRBV6-5 and TRBJ2-1, with 10 bases aligning to TRBD1. Germline values: CDR1 MNHEY, CDR2 SVGAGI. CDR3 length: 15 amino acids. Trimming removed 7 bases from V and 8 bases from J; junction bases left unmatched: 11. CDR3 nucleotide sequence: TGTGCCAGCATAAGAGGGACAGGGGAAGCGTATGAGCAGTTCTTC. This encodes CASIRGTGEAYEQFF.

This clone was seen only once. This sequence joins TRBV7-9 and TRBJ1-2; TRBD1 might be the D (5 bases). Between the trimmed V and J ends, which lost 1 base and 5 bases, there was a span of 17 bases. The CDR3 is made up of 16 amino acids. Germline V gene lookup returns CDR1 SEHNR and CDR2 FQNEAQ (reference sequence). The CDR3 DNA reads as TGTGCCAGCAGCTTAGTAGGGGTTTCTGTGGGTTATGGCTACACCTTC. Its protein product is CASSLVGVSVGYGYTF.

This rearrangement joins TRBV6-1 to TRBJ2-4; TRBD2 aligns across 7 bases. In germline, CDR1 is MNHNS, CDR2 SASEGT. The CDR3 has 17 amino acids. V lost 0 bases and J lost 1; bases outside the gene matches: 6. CDR3 in DNA: TGTGCCAGCAGTGAAGCGCAGCGGGGACTGGCCAAAAACATTCAGTACTTC. It translates to CASSEAQRGLAKNIQYF.

The chain combines TRBV7-9 with TRBJ1-3, with D perhaps TRBD1 (5 bases). The germline V gene has CDR1 SEHNR and CDR2 FQNEAQ (reference sequence). There are 17 residues in the CDR3. Trimming shortened V by 8 bases and J by 2 bases, and 22 bases separated the two germline ends. For the CDR3, the DNA is TGTGCCAGCCTAGGTGGGGCAGTGAGATTTACTGGAAACACCATATATTTT. Residues: CASLGGAVRFTGNTIYF.

V is TRBV29-1 and J is TRBJ2-5; D gene uncertain. Trimming left V 1 base short and J 4 bases short, with 16 bases between. Germline CDR1 SQVTM, CDR2 ANQGSEA. The CDR3 loop spans 15 amino acids. In nucleotides, the CDR3 is TGCAGCGTTGAAGGGCTTCCCGAGGACGCAGAGACCCAGTACTTC. Protein: CSVEGLPEDAETQYF.